Listed below are T cell receptor beta chains from one sample, sequenced in a study of OX40 agonist ivuxolimab in advanced cancers. Clones were sequenced by immunoSEQ multiplex PCR, and TCRdb holds only the in-frame ones, with some missing. The table records some 82,000 clones, approximately 86% of them present only once. This specimen consisted of CD4+ or CD8+ T cells sorted from blood, obtained in a trial of the OX40 agonist ivuxolimab. Receptor source: an adult with an advanced solid tumor such as melanoma, head and neck, liver or kidney cancer. The CDR3 runs from the conserved cysteine through the conserved F or W. The order of the fields is J gene, clone size, CDR3 length, V gene, D gene, CDR3 protein, CDR3 DNA. The D gene is left open where the match is weak. Clone size is shown for a subset of rows, as once, few, many or a class of expanded clone.

TRBJ2-3 . 16 TRBV28 . CASSVPGASRADTQYF TGTGCCAGCAGTGTACCGGGGGCAAGTCGTGCAGATACGCAGTATTTT
TRBJ1-1 . 16 TRBV5-4 TRBD1 CASSRQGALVHTEAFF TGTGCCAGCAGTCGACAGGGGGCATTGGTGCACACTGAAGCTTTCTTT
TRBJ2-5 few 15 TRBV5-1 TRBD2 CASSQGLAVQETQYF TGCGCCAGCAGCCAAGGACTAGCGGTGCAAGAGACCCAGTACTTC
TRBJ2-5 . 12 TRBV6-6 . CASRRQQETQYF TGTGCCAGCAGGAGACAGCAAGAGACCCAGTACTTC
TRBJ2-2 once 14 TRBV5-1 . CASSLSLFTGELFF TGCGCCAGCAGCCTTTCACTTTTCACCGGGGAGCTGTTTTTT
TRBJ2-7 . 14 TRBV10-1 . CASSEGAGQYEQYF TGCGCCAGCAGTGAGGGGGCGGGGCAATACGAGCAGTACTTC
TRBJ1-4 . 16 TRBV5-1 . CASSLVANSANEKLFF TGCGCCAGCAGCTTGGTAGCGAATTCCGCGAATGAAAAACTGTTTTTT
TRBJ2-5 . 15 TRBV2 . CASKPGWQGRETQYF TGTGCCAGCAAACCCGGGTGGCAGGGGAGAGAGACCCAGTACTTC
TRBJ2-1 . 15 TRBV5-1 TRBD2 CASSSGLAGTDEQFF TGCGCCAGCAGCTCTGGACTAGCGGGTACGGATGAGCAGTTCTTC
TRBJ2-3 . 16 TRBV28 . CASRTRRTGGTDTQYF TGTGCCAGCAGAACGAGGCGGACGGGGGGCACAGATACGCAGTATTTT
TRBJ1-5 . 16 TRBV19 . CASSTPGLGSNQPQHF TGTGCCAGTAGTACCCCAGGTTTAGGTAGCAATCAGCCCCAGCATTTT
TRBJ2-3 . 20 TRBV21-1 . CASSNLPKGVLNSTTDTQYF TGTGCCAGCAGCAATCTTCCGAAGGGGGTGTTGAACTCTACCACAGATACGCAGTATTTT
TRBJ2-5 . 13 TRBV7-3 . CASSLVGQETQYF TGTGCCAGCAGCTTAGTTGGCCAAGAGACCCAGTACTTC
TRBJ2-3 . 14 TRBV28 . CASSKQGVADTQYF TGTGCCAGCAGTAAACAGGGTGTGGCAGATACGCAGTATTTT
TRBJ2-1 . 15 TRBV11-3 TRBD2 CASSLGLAGGSEQFF TGTGCCAGCAGCTTAGGACTAGCGGGAGGAAGTGAGCAGTTCTTC
TRBJ1-4 . 16 TRBV4-2 . CASSQDNGGENEKLFF TGTGCCAGCAGCCAAGATAATGGAGGGGAAAATGAAAAACTGTTTTTT
TRBJ1-5 . 13 TRBV7-3 . CASSLGLNQPQHF TGTGCCAGCAGCTTAGGTCTTAATCAGCCCCAGCATTTT
TRBJ2-7 . 14 TRBV19 TRBD2 CASSTGLLVYEQYF TGTGCCAGTAGTACGGGACTACTCGTCTACGAGCAGTACTTC
TRBJ2-3 . 16 TRBV6-5 . CASSYLMRGAGDTQYF TGTGCCAGCAGTTACCTAATGAGGGGCGCAGGGGATACGCAGTATTTT
TRBJ2-3 few 14 TRBV27 . CASKWGTNTDTQYF TGTGCCAGCAAGTGGGGTACCAACACAGATACGCAGTATTTT
TRBJ1-4 . 13 TRBV5-1 . CASSYGSDEKLFF TGCGCCAGCAGCTACGGGTCAGATGAAAAACTGTTTTTT
TRBJ2-7 . 14 TRBV6-5 . CASSYSLEGYEQYF TGTGCCAGCAGTTACTCCCTTGAGGGGTACGAGCAGTACTTC
TRBJ1-2 once 17 TRBV7-9 TRBD1 CASSLGLGDRGLDGYTF TGTGCCAGCAGCTTAGGTCTCGGGGACAGGGGGCTGGATGGCTACACCTTC
TRBJ2-7 . 14 TRBV6-5 . CASRSSRASYEQYF TGTGCCAGCAGATCCTCGAGGGCCTCCTACGAGCAGTACTTC
TRBJ2-1 . 15 TRBV30 . CAWRSQRVYYNEQFF TGTGCCTGGAGGTCTCAGCGGGTCTACTACAATGAGCAGTTCTTC
TRBJ2-2 . 19 TRBV4-3 . CASSQDERTSRRNTGELFF TGCGCCAGCAGCCAAGATGAAAGAACTAGCAGGCGTAACACCGGGGAGCTGTTTTTT
TRBJ2-2 . 15 TRBV5-6 . CASSTSPDSAGELFF TGTGCCAGCAGTACGAGCCCAGATTCGGCCGGGGAGCTGTTTTTT
TRBJ2-5 . 10 TRBV29-1 . CSGRKETQYF TGCAGCGGCAGAAAAGAGACCCAGTACTTC
TRBJ1-6 . 11 TRBV29-1 . CSVEDGTLLHF TGCAGCGTTGAAGATGGGACTCTCCTCCACTTT
TRBJ2-6 few 21 TRBV10-3 TRBD2 CAISESRPQSSGRLRTNVLTF TGTGCCATCAGTGAGTCGCGCCCACAAAGTAGCGGGAGGTTGCGGACCAACGTCCTGACTTTC
TRBJ1-1 . 16 TRBV4-1 . CASSQERAQGETEAFF TGCGCCAGCAGCCAAGAAAGGGCCCAGGGTGAGACTGAAGCTTTCTTT
TRBJ1-5 . 13 TRBV28 . CASRTGTVSPQHF TGTGCCAGCAGAACAGGCACGGTATCGCCCCAGCATTTT
TRBJ1-2 . 14 TRBV7-8 . CASSLTDRGSGYTF TGTGCCAGCAGCTTAACGGACCGGGGCTCTGGCTACACCTTC
TRBJ2-7 . 12 TRBV18 . CASSPAGYEQYF TGTGCCAGCTCACCGGCAGGCTACGAGCAGTACTTC
TRBJ2-3 . 19 TRBV27 . CASSLSTPLIRGPADTQYF TGTGCCAGCAGTTTATCGACCCCTCTGATTCGGGGCCCCGCAGATACGCAGTATTTT
TRBJ1-2 . 14 TRBV5-6 . CASSLAAKGAGYTF TGTGCCAGCAGCTTGGCCGCCAAAGGCGCTGGCTACACCTTC
TRBJ2-7 . 15 TRBV27 . CASSFSFNSFYEQYF TGTGCCAGCAGTTTCTCCTTCAATTCGTTCTACGAGCAGTACTTC
TRBJ2-7 . 14 TRBV27 . CASWGLGTTYEQYF TGTGCCAGCTGGGGCCTTGGCACGACCTACGAGCAGTACTTC
TRBJ2-7 . 12 TRBV11-2 TRBD2 CASSLDRGGSYF TGTGCCAGCAGCTTAGATCGCGGGGGATCGTACTTC
TRBJ2-7 . 15 TRBV7-9 . CASSLESGREGEQYF TGTGCCAGCAGCTTAGAGTCCGGGAGAGAAGGCGAGCAGTACTTC
TRBJ1-2 . 14 TRBV28 . CASVRGGSNYGYTF TGTGCCAGCGTCCGGGGGGGGTCCAACTATGGCTACACCTTC
TRBJ1-3 . 17 TRBV18 . CASSPAQGGYRGNTIYF TGTGCCAGCTCACCAGCGCAGGGAGGGTATCGTGGAAACACCATATATTTT
TRBJ2-3 . 11 TRBV29-1 . CSVQLADTQYF TGCAGCGTACAACTGGCAGATACGCAGTATTTT
TRBJ2-7 . 14 TRBV5-1 . CASRLRADSYEQYF TGCGCCAGCAGATTGAGGGCAGATTCCTACGAGCAGTACTTC
TRBJ2-7 . 15 TRBV5-1 TRBD2 CASSLALAGAHEQYF TGCGCCAGCAGCTTGGCCCTCGCGGGAGCCCACGAGCAGTACTTC
TRBJ2-5 once 13 TRBV29-1 TRBD2 CSSLVAGKETQYF TGCAGCTCGCTGGTAGCGGGGAAAGAGACCCAGTACTTC
TRBJ2-7 . 15 TRBV6-1 . CASKNSRRPRDEQYF TGTGCCAGCAAGAACTCACGGCGCCCCCGGGACGAGCAGTACTTC
TRBJ2-1 . 13 TRBV10-3 . CAITPAGVNEQFF TGTGCCATCACACCAGCGGGCGTCAATGAGCAGTTCTTC
TRBJ2-5 once 16 TRBV14 . CASSHPPGGGKETQYF TGTGCCAGCAGCCACCCTCCAGGAGGGGGCAAAGAGACCCAGTACTTC
TRBJ2-7 . 14 TRBV7-2 TRBD2 CASSWTSGPYEQYF TGTGCCAGCAGCTGGACTAGCGGCCCCTACGAGCAGTACTTC
TRBJ2-3 . 13 TRBV6-1 . CASGQGRPDTQYF TGTGCCAGCGGCCAGGGCCGTCCAGATACGCAGTATTTT
TRBJ1-1 . 14 TRBV7-9 . CASSLLGKNTEAFF TGTGCCAGCAGCTTACTTGGGAAGAACACTGAAGCTTTCTTT
TRBJ2-2 . 13 TRBV19 . CASSQSNTGELFF TGTGCCAGTTCACAATCGAACACCGGGGAGCTGTTTTTT
TRBJ2-7 few 14 TRBV28 . CASRFNRVPYEQYF TGTGCCAGCCGTTTCAACAGGGTTCCCTACGAGCAGTACTTC
TRBJ2-6 . 17 TRBV18 TRBD1 CASSPGQGASGANVLTF TGTGCCAGCTCACCGGGACAGGGGGCCTCTGGGGCCAACGTCCTGACTTTC
TRBJ1-3 . 22 TRBV4-1 . CASSQDIGFSMGLGSSGNTIYF TGCGCCAGCAGCCAAGATATAGGGTTTAGTATGGGGTTGGGAAGCTCTGGAAACACCATATATTTT
TRBJ2-1 once 18 TRBV28 TRBD2 CASPPAGESGRVYNEQFF TGTGCCAGCCCCCCAGCGGGGGAAAGCGGCCGGGTTTACAATGAGCAGTTCTTC
TRBJ2-5 . 15 TRBV18 . CASSPRRTLEETQYF TGTGCCAGCTCACCTCGACGGACCTTGGAAGAGACCCAGTACTTC
TRBJ1-3 once 14 TRBV15 . CATSRPDSGNTIYF TGTGCCACCAGCAGACCGGACTCTGGAAACACCATATATTTT